This T cell receptor beta chain came from a study of T cells in Graves' hyperthyroidism and ophthalmopathy. Germline CDR1 and CDR2: SGHNT and YYREEE (reference sequence). The junction had 12 bases not matched to a gene; V was cut back by 1 base and J by 4 bases. There are 17 residues in the CDR3. RNA transcripts were the template for amplifying TCR beta CDR3 regions. The HTBI set primed first-round TCR CDR3 RT-PCR. Via MiXCR, TCRdb re-called the multiplex PCR reads, giving one row per CDR3 protein. This sample yields fewer than 850,000 distinct CDR3 sequences, of which around 15% are seen a single time; less than 20% belongs to the top ten. General study findings and limits: A model of 13 V-J features distinguished ophthalmopathy from stable hyperthyroidism. In blood, most of the thyroid clonotypes expanded above 0.001 were also present.

This clonotype was detected many times. The antigen is not known. Material: blood. The rearrangement uses TRBV5-4 and TRBJ2-3; 7 bases align to TRBD2. The TCR sequence derives from a middle-aged man with Graves' hyperthyroidism. The CDR3 loop is CASSLKVGGGSSDTQYF. The CDR3 DNA sequence: TGTGCCAGCAGCTTGAAGGTTGGGGGAGGGTCCTCAGATACGCAGTATTTT.